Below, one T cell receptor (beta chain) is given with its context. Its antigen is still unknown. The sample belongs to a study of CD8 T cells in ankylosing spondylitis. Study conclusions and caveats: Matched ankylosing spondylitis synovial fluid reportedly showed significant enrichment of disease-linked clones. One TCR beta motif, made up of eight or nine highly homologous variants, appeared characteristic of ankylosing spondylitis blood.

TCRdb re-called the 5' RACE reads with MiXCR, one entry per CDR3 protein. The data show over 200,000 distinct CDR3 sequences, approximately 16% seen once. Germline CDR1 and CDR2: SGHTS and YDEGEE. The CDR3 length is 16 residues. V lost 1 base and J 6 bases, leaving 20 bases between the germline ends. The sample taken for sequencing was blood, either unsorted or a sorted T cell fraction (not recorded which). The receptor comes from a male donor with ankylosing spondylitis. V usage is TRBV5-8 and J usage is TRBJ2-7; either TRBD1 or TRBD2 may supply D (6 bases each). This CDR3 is CASSLRGGPVFPEQYF. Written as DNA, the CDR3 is TGTGCCAGCAGCTTGCGTGGGGGGCCGGTGTTTCCCGAGCAGTACTTC.